A single sample gave rise to the 26 T cell receptor beta chains below, sequenced in a study of T-cell memory formation after mild COVID-19. TCRdb processed the 5' RACE reads anew with MiXCR; each CDR3 protein has one entry. Among 350,000 to 500,000 distinct CDR3 sequences listed, around 19% were seen once. Sequenced input: PBMCs or a T cell subset sorted from them (not recorded which). These TCRs come from an adult woman who had mild COVID-19 (a few samples of this study predate the infection). Cell type and time point are not known.

This clonotype was found a few times. The rearrangement uses TRBV7-8 and TRBJ1-4; D perhaps matches TRBD1 (6 bases). The CDR3 sequence is 16 residues long. Germline CDR1 reads SGHVS; CDR2 reads FQNEAQ. V lost 3 bases to trimming and J lost 4 bases, with 15 bases between them. The CDR3 reads CASSLGAGSYNEKLFF. The CDR3 region has the DNA TGTGCCAGCAGCTTGGGGGCCGGCAGCTATAATGAAAAACTGTTTTTT.

This clonotype was seen only a few times. The chain combines TRBV5-6 with TRBJ2-6, with D uncertain. The V end lost 0 bases, the J end lost 2 bases, and 6 bases lay between the germline ends. The CDR3 runs to 15 residues. Germline V gene data show CDR1 as SGHDT and CDR2 as YYEEEE. CDR3 DNA: TGTGCCAGCAGCTTGGGACGGACTGGGGCCAACGTCCTGACTTTC. Protein sequence: CASSLGRTGANVLTF.

This clonotype appeared a few times. The gene calls are TRBV7-3 and TRBJ2-1; the match to TRBD1 covers 10 bases. V gave up 4 bases and J gave up 7 bases; unmatched junction bases: 10. The CDR3 contains 16 residues. Germline assignment: CDR1 SGHTA and CDR2 FQGTGA. The DNA of the CDR3 is TGTGCCAGCAGCTCACCGGGACAGGGGCGAAAAAATGAGCAGTTCTTC. Translated, it gives CASSSPGQGRKNEQFF.

The chain has TRBV15 and TRBJ2-7; D remains ambiguous. V was pared by 8 bases and J by 1 base, with 15 bases between. The CDR3 totals 14 residues. Germline V gives CDR1 LNHNV, CDR2 YYDKDF (reference sequence). The CDR3 sequence is CATGFGLGSYEQYF. CDR3 DNA: TGTGCCACCGGATTCGGGCTTGGGTCCTACGAGCAGTACTTC. The full variable domain, in which reference TRBV15 and TRBJ2-7 provide the parts outside the CDR3, is DAMVIQNPRYQVTQFGKPVTLSCSQTLNHNVMYWYQQKSSQAPKLLFHYYDKDFNNEADTPDNFQSRRPNTSFCFLDIRSPGLGDTAMYLCATGFGLGSYEQYFGPGTRLTVT.

The V and J genes are TRBV5-6 and TRBJ2-3; D is ambiguous. Germline V gives CDR1 SGHDT, CDR2 YYEEEE. The V end lost 4 bases, the J end lost 2 bases, and 8 bases lay between the germline ends. The CDR3 consists of 13 residues. CDR3: CASSLPATDTQYF. The CDR3 nucleotides read TGTGCCAGCAGCCTCCCCGCCACAGATACGCAGTATTTT.

The chain couples TRBV6-6 to TRBJ1-1, with TRBD1 as a possible D gene (6 bases). This CDR3 spans 16 amino acids. CDR1 is MNHNY and CDR2 is SVGAGI in the germline V gene (reference sequence). Trimming stripped 6 bases from V and 0 bases from J, with 17 bases between. The CDR3 DNA follows: TGTGCCAGCAGCCCCGTGGGGGGCTTTTTGAACACTGAAGCTTTCTTT. Its translation is CASSPVGGFLNTEAFF.

This clonotype was seen ten or more times. The genes are TRBV5-1 and TRBJ2-3; the D gene is possibly TRBD2 (5 bases). The CDR3 has 16 amino acids. Trimming cost V 3 bases and J 0 bases, with 14 bases left between them. Germline lookup yields CDR1 SGHRS and CDR2 YFSETQ. The CDR3 region has the DNA TGCGCCAGCAGCTCCAGCCTACCGGGAAGCACAGATACGCAGTATTTT. Protein: CASSSSLPGSTDTQYF.

Ten or more counts support this clonotype. The V call is TRBV7-3, the J call TRBJ2-3; D is unclear. V lost 4 bases to trimming and J lost 4 bases, with 12 bases between them. The V gene's germline CDR1 is SGHTA and CDR2 FQGTGA. The CDR3 is 14 residues long. DNA for the CDR3: TGTGCCAGCAGCTCACGACACGGCGCAGATACGCAGTATTTT. Amino acids: CASSSRHGADTQYF.

This chain connects TRBV12-3 or TRBV12-4 to TRBJ1-2; D not resolved. The V end was cut by 5 bases, the J end by 6 bases, with 7 bases between. This CDR3 region has 11 residues. CDR3: CASSKRDGYTF. The CDR3 DNA is TGTGCCAGCAGTAAAAGGGATGGCTACACCTTC.

This chain links TRBV4-1 with TRBJ1-2; 7 nucleotides agree with TRBD1. The length of the CDR3 is 16 residues. V trimming: 2 bases; J trimming: 6 bases; junction bases outside the gene matches: 12. CDR1 is MGHRA, CDR2 YSYEKL, per germline. The CDR3 sequence: CASSQLGTALSDGYTF. CDR3 nucleotides: TGCGCCAGCAGCCAACTCGGGACAGCCCTATCGGATGGCTACACCTTC.

The gene calls are TRBV2 and TRBJ1-5, with D unclear. The germline gives CDR1 SNHLY, CDR2 FYNNEI. The CDR3 covers 15 residues. V gave up 8 bases and J gave up 3 bases, with 17 bases separating them. CDR3 protein: CASRGEQQINQPQHF. Written as DNA, the CDR3 is TGTGCCAGCCGAGGAGAACAGCAGATCAATCAGCCCCAGCATTTT.

There are many counts of this clonotype. This chain uses TRBV6-2 or TRBV6-3 with TRBJ2-1; 7 nucleotides align to TRBD2. V trimming: 6 bases; J trimming: 0 bases; junction bases outside the gene matches: 5. In germline, CDR1 is MNHEY, CDR2 SVGEGT. This CDR3 is built from 15 residues. The CDR3 sequence is CASSPSGRSYNEQFF. The DNA of the CDR3 is TGTGCCAGCAGCCCTAGCGGCCGCTCCTACAATGAGCAGTTCTTC.

The V gene is TRBV3-1, the J gene TRBJ2-5; possibly TRBD1 for D (6 bases). The V end lost 6 bases, the J end lost 4 bases, and 21 bases lay between the germline ends. CDR1 and CDR2 from the germline V gene are LGHDT and YNNKEL (reference sequence). This CDR3 has 16 residues. CDR3 protein: CASSPGWQGPGETQYF. The DNA of the CDR3 is TGTGCCAGCAGTCCGGGATGGCAGGGGCCTGGAGAGACCCAGTACTTC.

This chain links TRBV5-6 with TRBJ2-2; 7 bases are shared with TRBD2. CDR3 length: 14 residues. The trim removed 2 bases at V and 4 bases at J, leaving 2 bases unmatched. Germline CDR1 reads SGHDT; CDR2 reads YYEEEE. In DNA form, the CDR3 reads TGTGCCAGCAGCTTCAGGGAGGGCACCGGGGAGCTGTTTTTT. Amino acid sequence: CASSFREGTGELFF.

This clonotype was observed a few times. This chain uses TRBV29-1 with TRBJ2-5; the D gene is possibly TRBD1 (6 bases). CDR1 and CDR2 (germline): SQVTM, ANQGSEA. The CDR3 is 16 amino acids. Trimming removed 0 bases at V and 5 bases at J, with 19 bases between. CDR3 DNA: TGCAGCGTTGAAGACCACAGGGCAACCGCGAGGGAGACCCAGTACTTC. Its translation: CSVEDHRATARETQYF. Using reference TRBV29-1 and TRBJ2-5 for the parts outside the CDR3, the full variable domain is SAVISQKPSRDICQRGTSLTIQCQVDSQVTMMFWYRQQPGQSLTLIATANQGSEATYESGFVIDKFPISRPNLTFSTLTVSNMSPEDSSIYLCSVEDHRATARETQYFGPGTRLLVL.

This clonotype has only a few counts. The rearrangement links TRBV2 to TRBJ2-1, with TRBD2 matching over 9 bases. The CDR3 is made up of 15 amino acids. The germline gives CDR1 SNHLY, CDR2 FYNNEI. Trimming removed 4 bases from V and 9 bases from J; junction bases left unmatched: 10. The CDR3 is CASSVVAGVGGEQFF. The CDR3 bases are TGTGCCAGCAGTGTGGTAGCGGGAGTAGGAGGTGAGCAGTTCTTC.

This clonotype has just a few counts. The chain joins TRBV13 to TRBJ2-7; 15 bases align to TRBD2. The ends lost 3 bases at V and 7 bases at J; junction bases unmatched: 4. Germline CDR1 PRHDT, CDR2 FYEKMQ (reference sequence). This CDR3 has 15 residues. The CDR3 loop is CASSFGLAGGQEQYF. CDR3 bases: TGTGCCAGCAGCTTCGGACTAGCGGGAGGGCAAGAGCAGTACTTC.

This sequence joins TRBV5-1 and TRBJ2-7; D gene ambiguous. Between the trimmed V and J ends, which lost 1 base and 0 bases, there was a span of 8 bases. The CDR3 contains 14 residues. The germline V gene has CDR1 SGHRS and CDR2 YFSETQ. The DNA of the CDR3 is TGCGCCAGCAGCTTGTGGACGGGCTCCTACGAGCAGTACTTC. Amino acid sequence: CASSLWTGSYEQYF.

The CDR3 is CASSFRGLNQPQHF. CDR3 nucleotide sequence: TGTGCCAGCAGTTTTCGGGGATTAAATCAGCCCCAGCATTTT. This sequence joins TRBV27 and TRBJ1-5; no definite D call. CDR1 and CDR2 (germline): MNHEY, SMNVEV (reference sequence). V lost 3 bases and J 4 bases, leaving 10 bases between the germline ends. The CDR3 is 14 residues long.

This clonotype has more than one count but fewer than ten. This sequence joins TRBV6-2 or TRBV6-3 and TRBJ2-4, with D perhaps matching TRBD1 (6 bases). In germline, CDR1 is MNHEY, CDR2 SVGEGT. The CDR3 has 16 residues. Trimming took 8 bases from V and 0 from J, leaving 17 bases between them. Written as DNA, the CDR3 is TGTGCCAGCTTGGACAGCCCCAACCTAGCCAAAAACATTCAGTACTTC. Translating it yields CASLDSPNLAKNIQYF.

The chain uses TRBV12-3 or TRBV12-4 and TRBJ2-1, with 10 nucleotides matching TRBD1. The CDR3 has 15 residues. V dropped 5 bases and J dropped 8; count of bases not matched to a gene: 9. In DNA form, the CDR3 reads TGTGCCAGCAGTCGCCGGGACAGGGGACGGGATGAGCAGTTCTTC. This translates into CASSRRDRGRDEQFF.

This sequence joins TRBV3-1 and TRBJ1-3, with a tentative D call TRBD1 (6 bases). Germline-derived CDR1 and CDR2 are LGHDT and YNNKEL (reference sequence). The CDR3 has 15 amino acids. Trimming took off 4 bases at V and 0 bases at J, with 10 bases between the two ends. The CDR3 sequence is CASSPFRGSGNTIYF. CDR3 DNA: TGTGCCAGCAGCCCATTCAGGGGCTCTGGAAACACCATATATTTT. The full variable domain, with the rest looked up from reference TRBV3-1 and TRBJ1-3, is DTAVSQTPKYLVTQMGNDKSIKCEQNLGHDTMYWYKQDSKKFLKIMFSYNNKELIINETVPNRFSPKSPDKAHLNLHINSLELGDSAVYFCASSPFRGSGNTIYFGEGSWLTVV.

This clonotype was detected only a few times. This sequence joins TRBV6-1 and TRBJ1-2; D unclear. The CDR3 length is 12 residues. Trimming pared 5 bases from V and 7 bases from J, leaving 11 bases between. Looked up from germline, CDR1 is MNHNS and CDR2 is SASEGT. The CDR3 spells CASSLHDGGYTF. The CDR3 coding sequence is TGTGCCAGCAGTCTACATGATGGTGGCTACACCTTC.

This clonotype was seen a handful of times. V usage is TRBV7-3 and J usage is TRBJ2-1; 8 nucleotides match TRBD1. Per germline, CDR1 SGHTA and CDR2 FQGTGA. This CDR3 is built from 16 residues. The junction had 11 bases not matched to a gene; V was cut back by 6 bases and J by 4 bases. The CDR3 sequence is CASSPRSGTGYNEQFF. CDR3 DNA sequence: TGTGCCAGCAGTCCAAGATCCGGGACAGGATACAATGAGCAGTTCTTC.

This chain connects TRBV5-1 to TRBJ2-7; the D gene could be TRBD1 or TRBD2 (5 bases each). Germline values: CDR1 SGHRS, CDR2 YFSETQ. The CDR3 has 13 amino acids. The germline V and J ends were trimmed by 3 bases and 9 bases, with 16 bases remaining between them. The CDR3 nucleotides read TGCGCCAGCAGCTGGGACGGACCCCTGGGGCAGTACTTC. Residues: CASSWDGPLGQYF.

In nucleotides, the CDR3 is TGCAGCGTTGGAACCCCCCGATCGACAACACTGAACACTGAAGCTTTCTTT. This translates into CSVGTPRSTTLNTEAFF. This chain links TRBV29-1 with TRBJ1-1; D uncertain. The CDR3 loop spans 17 amino acids. Trimming shortened V by 4 bases and J by 0 bases, and 21 bases separated the two germline ends. Germline lookup yields CDR1 SQVTM and CDR2 ANQGSEA.